A selection of T cell receptor beta chains follows, all from one sample in a study of response to subunit inactivated influenza vaccine. TCRdb itself ran the RT-PCR reads through MiXCR, one entry per CDR3 protein. Of around 250,000 distinct CDR3 sequences listed, 9.5% to 15% were seen once; the top ten hold under 10%. The specimen comprised non-naive T cells sorted from PBMCs, sampled about 14 days before vaccination. These receptors were obtained from a man aged 45 to 65 who received an inactivated influenza vaccine. The CDR3 runs from the conserved cysteine through the conserved F or W. Each record gives: CDR3 protein, V gene, J gene, D gene. D genes are given only for firm matches.

CDR3aa: CASRMTVFQETQYF; v_gene: TRBV2; j_gene: TRBJ2-5; d_gene: .
CDR3aa: CASSLLAGGAPSYEQYF; v_gene: TRBV27; j_gene: TRBJ2-7; d_gene: TRBD2
CDR3aa: CASSQLRGNEQFF; v_gene: TRBV6-2/TRBV6-3; j_gene: TRBJ2-1; d_gene: .
CDR3aa: CSEPGEDNEQFF; v_gene: TRBV20-1; j_gene: TRBJ2-1; d_gene: .
CDR3aa: CASRPGSGANVLTF; v_gene: TRBV7-9; j_gene: TRBJ2-6; d_gene: .
CDR3aa: CSAKAGTGDNEQFF; v_gene: TRBV20-1; j_gene: TRBJ2-1; d_gene: TRBD1
CDR3aa: CSASWWGTGQNYGYTF; v_gene: TRBV20-1; j_gene: TRBJ1-2; d_gene: TRBD1
CDR3aa: CASSQGPFSGNTIYF; v_gene: TRBV6-1; j_gene: TRBJ1-3; d_gene: .
CDR3aa: CASSPHSGALFYEQYF; v_gene: TRBV3-1; j_gene: TRBJ2-7; d_gene: TRBD2
CDR3aa: CASSLVILLAGDGTQYF; v_gene: TRBV7-8; j_gene: TRBJ2-3; d_gene: TRBD2
CDR3aa: CASSYSLPGVDEQYF; v_gene: TRBV6-5; j_gene: TRBJ2-7; d_gene: .
CDR3aa: CASSASEGGQYF; v_gene: TRBV9; j_gene: TRBJ2-7; d_gene: .
CDR3aa: CASSDPDKVYEQYF; v_gene: TRBV6-2/TRBV6-3; j_gene: TRBJ2-7; d_gene: .
CDR3aa: CASGTGETQYF; v_gene: TRBV5-6; j_gene: TRBJ2-5; d_gene: .
CDR3aa: CATSIGGSTNTGELFF; v_gene: TRBV15; j_gene: TRBJ2-2; d_gene: TRBD2
CDR3aa: CTSQGRGVLADTQYF; v_gene: TRBV20-1; j_gene: TRBJ2-3; d_gene: TRBD2
CDR3aa: CASSLAGAADTQYF; v_gene: TRBV5-1; j_gene: TRBJ2-3; d_gene: .
CDR3aa: CASTKGDRGLNYEQYF; v_gene: TRBV28; j_gene: TRBJ2-7; d_gene: TRBD1
CDR3aa: CASRRTGLDTDTQYF; v_gene: TRBV6-2/TRBV6-3; j_gene: TRBJ2-3; d_gene: .
CDR3aa: CASSRRSDYEQYF; v_gene: TRBV2; j_gene: TRBJ2-7; d_gene: .
CDR3aa: CASSLGRTSTDTQYF; v_gene: TRBV7-3; j_gene: TRBJ2-3; d_gene: .
CDR3aa: CASSSRPDSSETQYF; v_gene: TRBV11-2; j_gene: TRBJ2-5; d_gene: .
CDR3aa: CSARSPRGRGNEQFF; v_gene: TRBV20-1; j_gene: TRBJ2-1; d_gene: TRBD1
CDR3aa: CASSLHSGNTIYF; v_gene: TRBV12-3/TRBV12-4; j_gene: TRBJ1-3; d_gene: .
CDR3aa: CASSSSPTSGRGETQYF; v_gene: TRBV7-2; j_gene: TRBJ2-5; d_gene: TRBD2
CDR3aa: CASSPHQTDYGYTF; v_gene: TRBV27; j_gene: TRBJ1-2; d_gene: .
CDR3aa: CASLGPGNIQYF; v_gene: TRBV12-3/TRBV12-4; j_gene: TRBJ2-4; d_gene: .
CDR3aa: CASSQEFSYYGYTF; v_gene: TRBV4-3; j_gene: TRBJ1-2; d_gene: .
CDR3aa: CAWRRLAGAGELFF; v_gene: TRBV30; j_gene: TRBJ2-2; d_gene: TRBD2
CDR3aa: CATSDFQVSKNTGELFF; v_gene: TRBV24-1; j_gene: TRBJ2-2; d_gene: .
CDR3aa: CASSSPRPLGANVLTF; v_gene: TRBV7-9; j_gene: TRBJ2-6; d_gene: .
CDR3aa: CASSATGFDEQYF; v_gene: TRBV12-3/TRBV12-4; j_gene: TRBJ2-7; d_gene: TRBD1
CDR3aa: CASSPGTGSYNEQFF; v_gene: TRBV18; j_gene: TRBJ2-1; d_gene: TRBD1
CDR3aa: CASTLQGGSAEAFF; v_gene: TRBV12-3/TRBV12-4; j_gene: TRBJ1-1; d_gene: TRBD1